This T cell receptor beta chain originates from a study of HIV-infected children after antiretroviral therapy interruption. Overall study context: Most children had recorded EBV and CMV exposure. Study observations and caveats: After treatment interruption started, naive CD4+ CDR3 overlap across time points dropped.

RNA-based 3' RACE libraries used unique molecular identifiers. MiXCR was run by TCRdb on the 3' RACE reads, yielding one entry per CDR3 protein. The sample shows around 50,000 distinct CDR3 sequences, around 4.7% of them seen only once. Per germline, CDR1 KGHDR and CDR2 SFDVKD. The CDR3 is made up of 13 amino acids. Trimming removed 1 base from V and 9 bases from J, with 9 bases in between. The treatment is: PENTA 11 planned treatment interruption arm or continuous ART arm. Naive CD4+ CD45RA+ CD45RO- T cells were FACS-sorted from thawed PBMCs. This clonotype has a count of ten or more. Its target is not known.

The V and J genes are TRBV24-1 and TRBJ1-5, with D hard to call. The sample consisted of CD45RA+ CD4+ T cells from PBMCs, pooled from several time points, taken from a donor given antiretroviral therapy, either interrupted or continuous. Subset denoted: naive CD4+ CD45RA+ CD45RO- T cells. This receptor was identified in a pool of human donors with HIV. CDR3 sequence: CATSDLNGRPQHF. The CDR3 coding sequence is TGTGCCACCAGTGATTTAAACGGACGGCCCCAGCATTTT.